A single T cell receptor (beta chain) is shown here with its context. Sequenced by immunoSEQ multiplex PCR; TCRdb stores in-frame clones only, minus some. The sample lists about 100,000 clones; approximately 90% were seen once. The sample belongs to a study of OX40 agonist ivuxolimab in advanced cancers. This CDR3 comprises 14 residues. Germline CDR1 SEHNR, CDR2 FQNEAQ (reference sequence). V lost 5 bases and J lost 3; bases outside the gene matches: 4. This receptor was obtained from an adult with an advanced solid tumor such as melanoma, head and neck, liver or kidney cancer. Sample: CD4+ or CD8+ T cells sorted from blood, taken in a trial of the OX40 agonist ivuxolimab. The chain is built from TRBV7-9 and TRBJ1-2, with TRBD1 identical over 9 bases. CDR3 DNA: TGTGCCAGCAGCGCGGGGACAGGGTACTATGGCTACACCTTC. Amino acid sequence: CASSAGTGYYGYTF.